The table lists the clone carrying this T cell receptor beta chain with a count of one. Its antigen remains unknown. Via MiXCR, TCRdb re-called the reads, giving one row per CDR3 protein. The sample has roughly 200,000 distinct CDR3 sequences, approximately 40% seen once. The data were obtained in a study of T cell repertoires in cytomegalovirus infection. About the research overall: Both a matching HLA type and CMV infection were indicated by public TCR beta signatures.

Findings and limits, study-wide: CMV-specific HLA-C-restricted TCR beta clonotypes dominated the ex vivo response.

The TCR sequence derives from a human donor in good health (CMV status not recorded). Some clones in this sample may be carry-over from other donors' samples. This specimen was CD8+ T cells from cultured PBMCs, taken from culture after CMV antigen stimulation.

CDR3 loop: CASSSNTGPADTQYF. The DNA for the CDR3 is TGTGCCAGCAGCTCGAATACGGGCCCGGCAGATACGCAGTATTTT. The V gene is TRBV7-6, the J gene TRBJ2-3; D call uncertain. V was shortened by 4 bases and J by 4 bases, with 15 bases between the two germline ends. This CDR3 has 15 residues. Germline values: CDR1 SGHVS, CDR2 FNYEAQ.